This T cell receptor beta chain was identified during a study of shared clonotypes between healthy human individuals. V lost 0 bases and J lost 0, with 9 bases in between. Germline V CDR1 and CDR2: SGHRS, YFSETQ. The CDR3 loop spans 15 amino acids. TCRdb keeps only in-frame clones here, not all; method: immunoSEQ multiplex PCR. The sample records some 660,000 clones, less than 80% being singletons. The TCR sequence derives from a young woman in good health. The J gene is TRBJ2-5, the V gene TRBV5-1; D uncertain. The sample comprised memory CD4+ T cells sorted from blood. Subset: CD45RA-negative fraction. The CDR3 DNA sequence: TGCGCCAGCAGCTTGGCCGACTTCCACCAAGAGACCCAGTACTTC. This codes for CASSLADFHQETQYF.